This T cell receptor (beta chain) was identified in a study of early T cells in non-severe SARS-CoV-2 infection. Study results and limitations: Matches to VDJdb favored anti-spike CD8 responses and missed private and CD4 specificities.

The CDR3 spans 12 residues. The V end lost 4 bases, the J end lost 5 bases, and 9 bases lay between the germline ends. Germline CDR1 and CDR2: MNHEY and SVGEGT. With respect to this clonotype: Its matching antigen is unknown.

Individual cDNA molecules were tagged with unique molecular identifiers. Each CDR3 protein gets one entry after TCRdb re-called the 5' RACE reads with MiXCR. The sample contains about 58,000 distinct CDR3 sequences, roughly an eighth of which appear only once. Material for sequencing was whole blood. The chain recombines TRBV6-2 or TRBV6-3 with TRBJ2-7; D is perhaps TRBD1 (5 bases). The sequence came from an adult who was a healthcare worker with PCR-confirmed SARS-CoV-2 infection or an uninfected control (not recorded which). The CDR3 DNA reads TGTGCCAGCAGTTGGACACGCGACGAGCAGTACTTC. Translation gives CASSWTRDEQYF.